The 15 T cell receptor beta chains reported below all come from one sample, sequenced in a study of OX40 agonist ivuxolimab in advanced cancers. Assay: immunoSEQ multiplex PCR; the TCRdb copy retains only in-frame clones and omits some. The sample has 40,000 to 60,000 clones; 85% to 90% are singletons. The specimen was CD4+ or CD8+ T cells sorted from blood, collected in a trial of the OX40 agonist ivuxolimab. These receptors all stem from an adult with an advanced solid tumor such as melanoma, head and neck, liver or kidney cancer.

This clone is a singleton in its sample. The gene calls are TRBV7-8 and TRBJ1-5; 7 bases agree with TRBD1. The length of the CDR3 is 15 residues. The germline V gene has CDR1 SGHVS and CDR2 FQNEAQ. Germline trimming cut 5 bases from V and 3 bases from J; bases unmatched to any gene: 7. The CDR3 bases are TGTGCCAGCAGCCGGGAGGGACAGACCAATCAGCCCCAGCATTTT. It is translated as CASSREGQTNQPQHF.

The chain combines TRBV5-4 with TRBJ2-5; TRBD1 or TRBD2 may be the D gene (5 bases each). V lost 6 bases and J 2 bases, leaving 8 bases between the germline ends. The germline CDR1 and CDR2 sequences are SGHNT and YYREEE (reference sequence). The CDR3 consists of 12 residues. The CDR3 DNA follows: TGTGCCAGCACGGGGCCACAAGAGACCCAGTACTTC. Translation: CASTGPQETQYF.

This chain links TRBV28 with TRBJ2-3, with D perhaps TRBD2 (5 bases). Germline CDR1 and CDR2: MDHEN and SYDVKM. The length of the CDR3 is 18 residues. Trimming took off 3 bases at V and 4 bases at J, with 23 bases between the two ends. The CDR3 sequence: CASSFPFIGGQEADTQYF. CDR3 sequence (DNA): TGTGCCAGCAGTTTCCCTTTTATCGGCGGGCAAGAAGCAGATACGCAGTATTTT.

This chain joins TRBV4-1 and TRBJ2-5; 7 bases match TRBD2. The V gene end was trimmed by 0 bases and the J gene end by 5 bases; junction bases not matched to a gene: 6. The CDR3 is 15 amino acids. CDR1 and CDR2 from the germline V gene are MGHRA and YSYEKL. The CDR3 coding sequence is TGCGCCAGCAGCCAAGATGGTAGCGGGTGGGAGACCCAGTACTTC. Residues: CASSQDGSGWETQYF.

The chain uses TRBV28 and TRBJ2-3; perhaps TRBD2 as D (6 bases). The V gene lost 6 bases and the J gene lost 3 bases, with 16 bases spanning the gap. The CDR3 runs to 15 residues. Per germline, CDR1 MDHEN and CDR2 SYDVKM. In DNA, the CDR3 is TGTGCCAGCAGCCCTCGGGGGTGGCCTACAGATACGCAGTATTTT. It encodes CASSPRGWPTDTQYF. Full variable domain (outside the CDR3, taken from reference TRBV28 and TRBJ2-3): DVKVTQSSRYLVKRTGEKVFLECVQDMDHENMFWYRQDPGLGLRLIYFSYDVKMKEKGDIPEGYSVSREKKERFSLILESASTNQTSMYLCASSPRGWPTDTQYFGPGTRLTVL.

V usage is TRBV7-8 and J usage is TRBJ2-7; 7 nucleotides line up with TRBD1. Per the germline V gene, CDR1 is SGHVS and CDR2 is FQNEAQ. J gave up 0 bases and V 4 bases, and 6 bases lay outside the gene matches. The CDR3 covers 15 residues. The CDR3 region is CASSSRTGPSYEQYF. The CDR3 region has the DNA TGTGCCAGCAGCTCTAGGACAGGTCCCTCCTACGAGCAGTACTTC. The full variable domain, rest sourced from reference TRBV7-8 and TRBJ2-7, is GAGVSQSPRYKVAKRGQDVALRCDPISGHVSLFWYQQALGQGPEFLTYFQNEAQLDKSGLPSDRFFAERPEGSVSTLKIQRTQQEDSAVYLCASSSRTGPSYEQYFGPGTRLTVT.

The chain is built from TRBV7-2 and TRBJ2-7; the match to TRBD1 covers 9 bases. There are 16 residues in the CDR3. Germline V gives CDR1 SGHTA, CDR2 FQGNSA. Trimming removed 5 bases from V and 4 bases from J; junction bases left unmatched: 12. The CDR3 sequence: CASSVGTGSNRYEQYF. CDR3 sequence (DNA): TGTGCCAGCAGCGTCGGGACAGGGTCTAATCGGTACGAGCAGTACTTC.

The chain combines TRBV19 with TRBJ1-2, with D maybe TRBD1 (6 bases). Germline CDR1 LNHDA, CDR2 SQIVND (reference sequence). The CDR3 is made up of 15 amino acids. V was cut by 7 bases and J by 2 bases, with 17 bases left in between. As DNA, the CDR3 is TGTGCCAGTATGGTTACTCAAACAGGGAACTATGGCTACACCTTC. This gives the protein CASMVTQTGNYGYTF.

V usage is TRBV11-2 and J usage is TRBJ2-1, with D possibly being TRBD2 (5 bases). The CDR3 consists of 11 residues. CDR1 SGHAT and CDR2 FQNNGV come from the germline V gene. The V end lost 5 bases, the J end lost 13 bases, and 12 bases lay between the germline ends. This CDR3 reads CASSLTGLQFF. The CDR3 coding sequence is TGTGCCAGCAGCCTCACGGGGTTACAGTTCTTC. Full variable domain (rest looked up from reference TRBV11-2 and TRBJ2-1): EAGVAQSPRYKIIEKRQSVAFWCNPISGHATLYWYQQILGQGPKLLIQFQNNGVVDDSQLPKDRFSAERLKGVDSTLKIQPAKLEDSAVYLCASSLTGLQFFGPGTRLTVL.

The chain combines TRBV2 with TRBJ2-1, with 7 bases aligning to TRBD1. Germline CDR1 and CDR2: SNHLY and FYNNEI. CDR3 length equals 13 residues. The trim removed 5 bases at V and 7 bases at J, leaving 5 bases unmatched. The CDR3 nucleotides are TGTGCCAGCAGTTCAATACAGGGGAATGAGCAGTTCTTC. This gives the protein CASSSIQGNEQFF.

The chain recombines TRBV28 with TRBJ2-1; TRBD2 aligns across 9 bases. Trimming at V came to 6 bases and at J to 10 bases, leaving 13 bases not matched to a gene. Germline CDR1 MDHEN, CDR2 SYDVKM. The CDR3 spans 15 residues. The CDR3 loop reads CASRTISGSPREQFF. The DNA for the CDR3 is TGTGCCAGCAGGACCATTAGCGGGAGTCCTCGGGAGCAGTTCTTC. Full variable domain (outside the CDR3, taken from reference TRBV28 and TRBJ2-1): DVKVTQSSRYLVKRTGEKVFLECVQDMDHENMFWYRQDPGLGLRLIYFSYDVKMKEKGDIPEGYSVSREKKERFSLILESASTNQTSMYLCASRTISGSPREQFFGPGTRLTVL.

This clone was counted once. The rearrangement joins TRBV19 to TRBJ1-3; no definite D call. Germline CDR1 and CDR2: LNHDA and SQIVND (reference sequence). V lost 6 bases, J lost 1 base, and 1 base lay in between. The CDR3 is 11 residues long. Here the CDR3 DNA reads TGTGCCAGTAGGTCTGGAAACACCATATATTTT. Amino acid sequence: CASRSGNTIYF. Variable domain in full (rest from reference TRBV19 and TRBJ1-3): DGGITQSPKYLFRKEGQNVTLSCEQNLNHDAMYWYRQDPGQGLRLIYYSQIVNDFQKGDIAEGYSVSREKKESFPLTVTSAQKNPTAFYLCASRSGNTIYFGEGSWLTVV.

This clone was detected only a few times. The chain combines TRBV7-9 with TRBJ2-3, with D unclear. V was trimmed by 2 bases and J by 5 bases, leaving 11 bases between them. This CDR3 region has 14 residues. Germline CDR1 is SEHNR and CDR2 is FQNEAQ (reference sequence). The CDR3 DNA reads as TGTGCCAGCAGCTTAACTGGCAAGGGAGATACGCAGTATTTT. This encodes CASSLTGKGDTQYF.

The V call is TRBV15, the J call TRBJ1-2; weak D call: TRBD1 (6 bases). Trimming pared 0 bases from V and 0 bases from J, leaving 20 bases between. The length of the CDR3 is 19 residues. Per the germline V gene, CDR1 is LNHNV and CDR2 is YYDKDF (reference sequence). The CDR3 here is CATSRDTTKIQGANYGYTF. The CDR3 nucleotides are TGTGCCACCAGCAGAGATACAACGAAAATACAGGGAGCTAACTATGGCTACACCTTC.

This clone was picked up a small number of times. Here the CDR3 DNA reads TGTGCCTGGAGCTACACGAACACTGAAGCTTTCTTT. Residues: CAWSYTNTEAFF. The chain combines TRBV30 with TRBJ1-1; D is unclear. Germline V gene lookup returns CDR1 GTSNPN and CDR2 SVGIG (reference sequence). The V end lost 3 bases, the J end lost 1 base, and 6 bases lay between the germline ends. This CDR3 spans 12 amino acids.